The T cell receptor beta chain under discussion was sequenced for a study of CD8 T cells in Susac syndrome. The authors reverse transcribed about 0.45 to 1 ug RNA with random hexamers. Across 54 Vbeta and 13 Jbeta, immunoSEQ multiplex PCR amplified TCR beta CDR3. Via MiXCR, TCRdb re-called the immunoSEQ multiplex PCR reads, giving one row per CDR3 protein. The table has around 190,000 distinct CDR3 sequences, roughly 96% seen once. Negative magnetic isolation gave CD8+ and CD4+ cells; FACS enriched CD8+ TEMRA. Germline V gene data show CDR1 as SGHAT and CDR2 as FQNNGV. The CDR3 runs to 11 residues. Trimming removed 8 bases from V and 6 bases from J, with 10 bases in between.

This TCR came from a human donor with multiple sclerosis. The sequenced sample was CD8+ T cells from PBMCs. The gene calls are TRBV11-2 and TRBJ2-5; D ambiguous. CDR3 bases: TGTGCCAGCGGCCCTTCGAAGACCCAGTACTTC. It is translated as CASGPSKTQYF.